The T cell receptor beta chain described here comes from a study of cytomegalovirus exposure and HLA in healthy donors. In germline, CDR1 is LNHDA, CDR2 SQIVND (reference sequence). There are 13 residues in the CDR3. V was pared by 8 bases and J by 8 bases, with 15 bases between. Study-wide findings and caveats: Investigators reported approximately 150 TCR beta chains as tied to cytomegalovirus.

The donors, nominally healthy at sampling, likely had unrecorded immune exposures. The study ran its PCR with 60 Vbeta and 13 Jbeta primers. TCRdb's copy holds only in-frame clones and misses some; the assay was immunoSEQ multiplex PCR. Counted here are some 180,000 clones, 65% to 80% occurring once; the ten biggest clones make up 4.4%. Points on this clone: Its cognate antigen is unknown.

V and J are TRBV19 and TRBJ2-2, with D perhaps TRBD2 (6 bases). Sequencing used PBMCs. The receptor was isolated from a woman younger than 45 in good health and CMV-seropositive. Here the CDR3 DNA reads TGTGCCAGTTGCCACGCGGGGTTAGGGGAGCTGTTTTTT. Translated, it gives CASCHAGLGELFF.